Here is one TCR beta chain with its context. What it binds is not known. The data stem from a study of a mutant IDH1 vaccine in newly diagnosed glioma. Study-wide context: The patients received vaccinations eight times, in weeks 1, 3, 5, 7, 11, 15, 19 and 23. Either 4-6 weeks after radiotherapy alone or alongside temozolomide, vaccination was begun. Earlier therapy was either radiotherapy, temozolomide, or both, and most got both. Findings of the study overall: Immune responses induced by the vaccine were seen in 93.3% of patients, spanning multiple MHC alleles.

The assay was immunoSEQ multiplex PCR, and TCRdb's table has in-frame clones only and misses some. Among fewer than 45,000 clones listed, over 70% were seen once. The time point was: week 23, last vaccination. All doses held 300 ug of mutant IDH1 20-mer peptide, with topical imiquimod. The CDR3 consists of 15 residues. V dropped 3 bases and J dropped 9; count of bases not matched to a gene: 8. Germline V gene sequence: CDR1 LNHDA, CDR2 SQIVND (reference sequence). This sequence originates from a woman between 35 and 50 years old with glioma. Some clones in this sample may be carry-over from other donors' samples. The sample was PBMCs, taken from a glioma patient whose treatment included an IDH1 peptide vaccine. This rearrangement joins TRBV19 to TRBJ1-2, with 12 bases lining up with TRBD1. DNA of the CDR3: TGTGCCAGTAGTATGGGGACAGGGGGCGCCTTGAGCTACACCTTC. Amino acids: CASSMGTGGALSYTF.